Following are 27 T cell receptor beta chains from one sample sequenced in a study of blood T cell repertoires in COVID-19 (dated by TCRdb to about 2020). Receptors were amplified or captured by the immunoSEQ multiplex PCR assay. In its TCRdb copy, this immuneACCESS table keeps in-frame sequences only and misses some clones. Where compared with another copy, unresolved V genes explain less than half of these, and the others have no known cause. The sample table records about 330,000 clones; 70% to 90% of these occur just once. Under 5.5% of the sample is in the top ten clones. The material sequenced was PBMCs or T cells enriched from blood (not recorded which). The origin of the receptors is a woman in her 30s who had recovered from COVID-19.

The rearrangement joins TRBV7-9 to TRBJ1-4; no reliable D call. The ends were cut back, 4 bases at V and 7 bases at J, with 10 bases in the middle. The CDR3 sequence is 13 residues long. Germline V gene data show CDR1 as SEHNR and CDR2 as FQNEAQ (reference sequence). CDR3 sequence (DNA): TGTGCCAGCAGCTACGATAGAGGTGAAAAACTGTTTTTT. Encoded protein: CASSYDRGEKLFF.

This rearrangement joins TRBV5-1 to TRBJ1-2, with 7 nucleotides matching TRBD1. This CDR3 spans 14 amino acids. With V trimmed by 4 bases and J by 1 base, 4 bases remained unmatched. CDR1 SGHRS and CDR2 YFSETQ come from the germline V gene. The CDR3 is CASSTTGINYGYTF. CDR3 DNA: TGCGCCAGCAGCACGACAGGGATTAACTATGGCTACACCTTC.

This clone has at least ten counts. The chain employs TRBV4-1 and TRBJ2-3; tentatively, D is TRBD2 (6 bases). The CDR3 spans 17 residues. Germline-derived CDR1 and CDR2 are MGHRA and YSYEKL. The V end was cut by 1 base, the J end by 0 bases, with 14 bases between. The CDR3 sequence: CASSQVLLASSTDTQYF. CDR3 bases: TGCGCCAGCAGCCAAGTCTTGCTAGCGAGTAGCACAGATACGCAGTATTTT.

The V gene is TRBV5-6, the J gene TRBJ1-2, with D perhaps matching TRBD1 (5 bases). This CDR3 contains 16 residues. CDR1 SGHDT and CDR2 YYEEEE come from the germline V gene. V lost 4 bases and J 1 base, leaving 17 bases between the germline ends. The CDR3 region has the DNA TGTGCCAGCAGCAGACCCCTACAGGCCCTTAACTATGGCTACACCTTC. Its protein product is CASSRPLQALNYGYTF. The variable domain in full, completed from reference TRBV5-6 and TRBJ1-2, reads DAGVTQSPTHLIKTRGQQVTLRCSPKSGHDTVSWYQQALGQGPQFIFQYYEEEERQRGNFPDRFSGHQFPNYSSELNVNALLLGDSALYLCASSRPLQALNYGYTFGSGTRLTVV.

V is TRBV5-1 and J is TRBJ1-1, with a possible D match to TRBD1 (5 bases). The CDR3 consists of 14 residues. CDR1 is SGHRS, CDR2 YFSETQ, per germline. V gave up 4 bases and J gave up 4 bases, with 14 bases separating them. The CDR3 spells CASSVTAGTTEAFF. Here the CDR3 DNA reads TGCGCCAGCAGCGTGACAGCTGGTACCACTGAAGCTTTCTTT.

This clone was counted a few times. CDR3 coding DNA: TGTGCCAGCAGCCAAGATTGGGGTAGCGCCGGGGAGCTGTTTTTT. Translating it yields CASSQDWGSAGELFF. The chain employs TRBV4-2 and TRBJ2-2; possible D gene TRBD2, 5 bases. Germline values: CDR1 LGHNA, CDR2 YNFKEQ. The CDR3 loop spans 15 amino acids. Trimming removed 0 bases from V and 6 bases from J, with 11 bases in between.

J is TRBJ1-1 and V is TRBV2; a weak D match, TRBD1 (5 bases). In germline, CDR1 is SNHLY, CDR2 FYNNEI. The CDR3 runs 13 residues. The germline V and J ends were trimmed by 6 bases and 1 base, with 9 bases remaining between them. The CDR3 DNA sequence: TGTGCCAGCAGCAGGACACGGAACACTGAAGCTTTCTTT. It encodes CASSRTRNTEAFF.

The rearrangement uses TRBV19 and TRBJ2-7; TRBD2 is a possible D gene (5 bases). The CDR3 spans 15 residues. Germline V gene lookup returns CDR1 LNHDA and CDR2 SQIVND (reference sequence). V shed 4 bases and J shed 3 bases, with 16 bases lying between them. The CDR3 region has the DNA TGTGCCAGTAGTACCCTGGCCGGGGAGTACTACGAGCAGTACTTC. Translated: CASSTLAGEYYEQYF.

This chain joins TRBV29-1 and TRBJ1-1; tentatively, D is TRBD1 (5 bases). The ends were cut back, 6 bases at V and 0 bases at J, with 17 bases in the middle. The CDR3 sequence is 15 residues long. From germline, CDR1 is SQVTM and CDR2 ANQGSEA. CDR3 sequence: CSVQGGWAMNTEAFF. The CDR3 nucleotides are TGCAGCGTCCAGGGAGGGTGGGCGATGAACACTGAAGCTTTCTTT.

The chain's CDR3 is CAWRSFLGLAGSTDTQYF. CDR3 bases: TGTGCCTGGAGATCCTTTCTGGGACTAGCGGGTTCTACAGATACGCAGTATTTT. This chain links TRBV30 with TRBJ2-3; TRBD2 agrees at 12 bases. V gave up 3 bases and J gave up 3 bases; unmatched junction bases: 13. The CDR3 is 18 amino acids. Germline V CDR1 and CDR2: GTSNPN, SVGIG (reference sequence). The full variable domain, completed using reference TRBV30 and TRBJ2-3, is SQTIHQWPATLVQPVGSPLSLECTVEGTSNPNLYWYRQAAGRGLQLLFYSVGIGQISSEVPQNLSASRPQDRQFILSSKKLLLSDSGFYLCAWRSFLGLAGSTDTQYFGPGTRLTVL.

This chain connects TRBV10-3 to TRBJ2-3, with D maybe TRBD2 (7 bases). Germline CDR1 is ENHRY and CDR2 is SYGVKD. Between the trimmed V and J ends, which lost 4 bases and 1 base, there was a span of 12 bases. This CDR3 is 15 amino acids long. CDR3 loop: CAISAGGGGTDTQYF. CDR3 bases: TGTGCCATCAGTGCCGGAGGGGGGGGCACAGATACGCAGTATTTT.

The chain recombines TRBV2 with TRBJ2-5, with 11 bases identical to TRBD2. J lost 2 bases, V lost 4 bases, and 3 bases had no gene match. Germline V gene lookup returns CDR1 SNHLY and CDR2 FYNNEI. The CDR3 spans 15 residues. The CDR3 protein is CASSGLAGRQETQYF. In DNA, the CDR3 is TGTGCCAGCAGTGGACTAGCGGGGAGACAAGAGACCCAGTACTTC.

The chain joins TRBV5-1 to TRBJ1-1; D not certain. Trimming removed 4 bases at V and 3 bases at J, with 10 bases between. Germline lookup yields CDR1 SGHRS and CDR2 YFSETQ. The CDR3 is made up of 13 amino acids. This CDR3 reads CASSADMDTEAFF. The CDR3 region has the DNA TGCGCCAGCAGCGCCGACATGGACACTGAAGCTTTCTTT.

The rearrangement links TRBV2 to TRBJ2-2, with D possibly matching TRBD2 (6 bases). The V and J ends lost 3 bases and 7 bases respectively, with 9 bases between them. Germline V CDR1 and CDR2: SNHLY, FYNNEI. CDR3 length: 13 residues. CDR3 sequence (DNA): TGTGCCAGCAGTGATTGGGAGGTCGGGGAGCTGTTTTTT. Its translation is CASSDWEVGELFF.

The chain joins TRBV6-2 or TRBV6-3 to TRBJ2-1, with 10 bases identical to TRBD2. V lost 1 base to trimming and J lost 4 bases; unmatched junction nucleotides: 10. The germline V gene encodes CDR1 MNHEY and CDR2 SVGEGT. The CDR3 has 18 residues. CDR3 bases: TGTGCCAGCAGTTACTTCCCCCCTAGCGGGGGCACTTACAATGAGCAGTTCTTC. It specifies CASSYFPPSGGTYNEQFF.

The chain joins TRBV7-2 to TRBJ1-2; tentative D call: TRBD1 (5 bases). V lost 1 base and J lost 5, with 14 bases in between. CDR3 length: 15 residues. CDR1 and CDR2 from the germline V gene are SGHTA and FQGNSA. The CDR3 here is CASSLDPGYIYGYTF. CDR3 nucleotides: TGTGCCAGCAGCTTAGATCCAGGGTATATATATGGCTACACCTTC.

J is TRBJ1-5 and V is TRBV7-9; D gene unclear. The CDR3 loop spans 14 amino acids. The germline V gene encodes CDR1 SEHNR and CDR2 FQNEAQ (reference sequence). V was clipped by 5 bases and J by 3 bases, with 11 bases between them. The CDR3 region has the DNA TGTGCCAGCAGCGAGGGCGAATTCAATCAGCCCCAGCATTTT. It is translated as CASSEGEFNQPQHF.

V usage is TRBV19 and J usage is TRBJ2-3, with D possibly matching TRBD1 (5 bases). In germline, CDR1 is LNHDA, CDR2 SQIVND (reference sequence). This CDR3 comprises 16 residues. Trimming pared 5 bases from V and 4 bases from J, leaving 19 bases between. This CDR3 reads CASSQMAGWGADTQYF. CDR3 nucleotides: TGTGCCAGTAGTCAGATGGCAGGGTGGGGCGCAGATACGCAGTATTTT. Filled out from reference TRBV19 and TRBJ2-3, the complete variable domain reads DGGITQSPKYLFRKEGQNVTLSCEQNLNHDAMYWYRQDPGQGLRLIYYSQIVNDFQKGDIAEGYSVSREKKESFPLTVTSAQKNPTAFYLCASSQMAGWGADTQYFGPGTRLTVL.

V and J are TRBV27 and TRBJ1-5, with TRBD1 matching over 10 bases. The CDR3 is made up of 15 amino acids. Germline values: CDR1 MNHEY, CDR2 SMNVEV (reference sequence). The V and J ends lost 8 bases and 5 bases, in that order; junction bases with no gene match: 9. CDR3 sequence (DNA): TGTGCCAGCGGCTCCCGACAGGGGGCGGATCAGCCCCAGCATTTT. Its translation is CASGSRQGADQPQHF.

The chain links TRBV7-9 to TRBJ2-7; 7 bases match TRBD1. Germline CDR1 reads SEHNR; CDR2 reads FQNEAQ (reference sequence). V was clipped by 0 bases and J by 2 bases; unmatched bases: 4. CDR3 size: 15 residues. The CDR3 sequence: CASSLAGTATYEQYF. The CDR3 region has the DNA TGTGCCAGCAGCTTAGCCGGGACAGCTACCTACGAGCAGTACTTC.

The V and J genes are TRBV19 and TRBJ1-3, with D hard to call. V was trimmed by 5 bases and J by 8 bases, leaving 13 bases between them. The CDR3 runs 13 residues. The germline gives CDR1 LNHDA, CDR2 SQIVND (reference sequence). CDR3: CASSPEGVHTIYF. CDR3 DNA: TGTGCCAGTAGTCCTGAGGGAGTGCACACCATATATTTT.

The chain joins TRBV5-4 to TRBJ2-5; a weak D match, TRBD2 (6 bases). The V and J ends lost 4 bases and 4 bases respectively, with 20 bases between them. The germline V gene has CDR1 SGHNT and CDR2 YYREEE (reference sequence). CDR3 size: 16 residues. CDR3 protein: CASSPTLSGETETQYF. The CDR3 DNA is TGTGCCAGCAGCCCTACCCTGTCGGGGGAAACAGAGACCCAGTACTTC.

V usage is TRBV5-5 and J usage is TRBJ1-2; tentatively, D is TRBD1 (5 bases). This CDR3 has 13 residues. The germline V and J ends were trimmed by 1 base and 6 bases, with 10 bases remaining between them. Germline CDR1 and CDR2: SGHKS and YYEKEE (reference sequence). In DNA form, the CDR3 reads TGTGCCAGCAGCTTGCCCCAGGGCGATGGCTACACCTTC. This translates into CASSLPQGDGYTF.

The V and J genes are TRBV2 and TRBJ1-2; perhaps TRBD1 as D (5 bases). CDR1 is SNHLY, CDR2 FYNNEI, per germline. V was trimmed by 5 bases and J by 0 bases, leaving 13 bases between them. This CDR3 contains 15 residues. In nucleotides, the CDR3 is TGTGCCAGCAGTTGGGGGTCGGGGGCTAACTATGGCTACACCTTC. This sequence encodes CASSWGSGANYGYTF.

The chain joins TRBV4-3 to TRBJ2-7; D may be TRBD2 (5 bases). The CDR3 contains 16 residues. V was trimmed by 5 bases and J by 0 bases, leaving 17 bases between them. Germline CDR1 is LGHNA and CDR2 is YSLEER. The CDR3 coding sequence is TGCGCCAGCAGCAAAGGACCGCCGGGGAGCTCCTACGAGCAGTACTTC. It codes for CASSKGPPGSSYEQYF.

This chain uses TRBV10-3 with TRBJ1-4, with a weak D call TRBD1 (6 bases). Trimming took 9 bases from V and 3 from J, leaving 14 bases between them. The CDR3 is 14 residues long. CDR1 and CDR2 (germline): ENHRY, SYGVKD. In nucleotides, the CDR3 is TGTGCCATAGGGAGGGGGGCTGCTAATGAAAAACTGTTTTTT. It encodes CAIGRGAANEKLFF.

The chain carries TRBV9 and TRBJ1-1; D is undetermined. Trimming removed 4 bases at V and 0 bases at J, with 10 bases between. CDR1 SGDLS and CDR2 YYNGEE come from the germline V gene. This CDR3 spans 14 amino acids. CDR3 sequence: CASSPGRLNTEAFF. CDR3 nucleotides: TGTGCCAGCAGCCCCGGCAGGTTGAACACTGAAGCTTTCTTT. The variable domain in full, with the rest retrieved from reference TRBV9 and TRBJ1-1, is DSGVTQTPKHLITATGQRVTLRCSPRSGDLSVYWYQQSLDQGLQFLIQYYNGEERAKGNILERFSAQQFPDLHSELNLSSLELGDSALYFCASSPGRLNTEAFFGQGTRLTVV.